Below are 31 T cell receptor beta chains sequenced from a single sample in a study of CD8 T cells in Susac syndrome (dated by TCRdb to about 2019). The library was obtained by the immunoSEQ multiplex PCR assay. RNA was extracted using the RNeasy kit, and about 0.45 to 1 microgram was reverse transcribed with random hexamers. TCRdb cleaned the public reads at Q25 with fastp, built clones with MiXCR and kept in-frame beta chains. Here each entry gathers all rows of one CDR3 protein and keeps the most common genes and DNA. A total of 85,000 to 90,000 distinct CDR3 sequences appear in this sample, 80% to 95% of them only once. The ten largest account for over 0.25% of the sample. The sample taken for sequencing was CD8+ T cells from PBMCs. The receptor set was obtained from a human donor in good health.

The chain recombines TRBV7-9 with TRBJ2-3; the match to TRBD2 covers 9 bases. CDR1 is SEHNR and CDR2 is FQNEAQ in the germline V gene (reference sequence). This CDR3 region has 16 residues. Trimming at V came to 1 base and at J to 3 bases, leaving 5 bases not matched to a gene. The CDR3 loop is CASSLVVLAGTDTQYF. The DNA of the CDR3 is TGTGCCAGCAGCTTAGTCGTTCTAGCGGGGACAGATACGCAGTATTTT.

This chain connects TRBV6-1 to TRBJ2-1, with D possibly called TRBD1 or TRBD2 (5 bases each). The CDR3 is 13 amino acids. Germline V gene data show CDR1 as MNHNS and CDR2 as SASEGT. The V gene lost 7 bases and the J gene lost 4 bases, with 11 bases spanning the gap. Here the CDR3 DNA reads TGTGCCAGCAAGGATGGGGGTTACAATGAGCAGTTCTTC. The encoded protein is CASKDGGYNEQFF.

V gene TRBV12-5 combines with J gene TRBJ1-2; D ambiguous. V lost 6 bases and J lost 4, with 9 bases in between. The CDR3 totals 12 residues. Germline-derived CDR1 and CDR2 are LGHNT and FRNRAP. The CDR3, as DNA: TGTGCTAGTGGACTCGACACCTATGGCTACACCTTC. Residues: CASGLDTYGYTF.

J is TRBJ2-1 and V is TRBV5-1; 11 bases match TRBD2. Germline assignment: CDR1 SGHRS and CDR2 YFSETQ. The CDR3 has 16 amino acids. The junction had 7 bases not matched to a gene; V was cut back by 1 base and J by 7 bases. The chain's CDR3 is CASSLTGTSGTNEQFF. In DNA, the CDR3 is TGCGCCAGCAGCTTGACCGGGACTAGCGGCACAAATGAGCAGTTCTTC.

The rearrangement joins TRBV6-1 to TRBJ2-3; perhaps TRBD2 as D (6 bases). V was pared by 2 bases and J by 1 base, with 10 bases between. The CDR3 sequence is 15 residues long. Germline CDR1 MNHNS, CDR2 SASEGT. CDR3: CASSEIWEGTDTQYF. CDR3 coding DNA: TGTGCCAGCAGTGAAATTTGGGAGGGCACAGATACGCAGTATTTT.

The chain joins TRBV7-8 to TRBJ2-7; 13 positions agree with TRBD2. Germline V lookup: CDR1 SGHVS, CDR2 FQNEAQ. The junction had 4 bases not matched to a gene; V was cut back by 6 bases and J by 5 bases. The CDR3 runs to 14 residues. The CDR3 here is CASRTGTSGNEQYF. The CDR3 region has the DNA TGTGCCAGCAGAACCGGGACTAGCGGGAACGAGCAGTACTTC.

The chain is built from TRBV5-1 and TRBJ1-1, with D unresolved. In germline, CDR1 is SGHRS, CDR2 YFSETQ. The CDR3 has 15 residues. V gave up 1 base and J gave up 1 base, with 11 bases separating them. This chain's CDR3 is CASSLIPRTNTEAFF. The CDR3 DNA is TGCGCCAGCAGCTTGATTCCTCGAACGAACACTGAAGCTTTCTTT.

The CDR3 sequence: CASSDPLNFQPQHF. CDR3 in DNA: TGTGCCAGCAGTGACCCCCTTAACTTTCAGCCCCAGCATTTT. The chain carries TRBV2 and TRBJ1-5; unclear D gene. V gave up 3 bases and J gave up 6 bases, with 12 bases separating them. The CDR3 covers 14 residues. Germline V gene data show CDR1 as SNHLY and CDR2 as FYNNEI.

CDR3 loop: CASSLVLGGGAYYEQYF. CDR3 bases: TGTGCCAGCAGTTTGGTCCTCGGAGGGGGCGCGTACTACGAGCAGTACTTC. The rearrangement uses TRBV12-3 or TRBV12-4 and TRBJ2-7, with D tentatively TRBD1 (7 bases). Deletions cut 3 bases from V and 3 bases from J, with 21 bases between. This CDR3 region has 17 residues.

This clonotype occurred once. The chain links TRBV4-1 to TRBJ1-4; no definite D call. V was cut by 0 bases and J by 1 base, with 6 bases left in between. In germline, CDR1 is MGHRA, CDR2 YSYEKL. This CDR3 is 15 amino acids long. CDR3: CASSQDPGTNEKLFF. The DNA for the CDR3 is TGCGCCAGCAGCCAAGATCCGGGAACTAATGAAAAACTGTTTTTT.

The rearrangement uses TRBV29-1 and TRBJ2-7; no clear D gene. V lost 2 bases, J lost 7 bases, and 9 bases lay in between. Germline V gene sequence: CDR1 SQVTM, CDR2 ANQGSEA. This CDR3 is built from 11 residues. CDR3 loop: CSVETRREQYF. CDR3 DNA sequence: TGCAGCGTTGAAACAAGGCGGGAGCAGTACTTC.

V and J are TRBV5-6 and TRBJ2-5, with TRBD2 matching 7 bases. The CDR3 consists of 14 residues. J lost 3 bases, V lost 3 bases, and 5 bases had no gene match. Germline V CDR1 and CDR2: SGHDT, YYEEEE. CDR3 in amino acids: CASSSIAGEETQYF. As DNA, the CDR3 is TGTGCCAGCAGCTCTATAGCGGGTGAAGAGACCCAGTACTTC. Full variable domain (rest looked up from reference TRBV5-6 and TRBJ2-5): DAGVTQSPTHLIKTRGQQVTLRCSPKSGHDTVSWYQQALGQGPQFIFQYYEEEERQRGNFPDRFSGHQFPNYSSELNVNALLLGDSALYLCASSSIAGEETQYFGPGTRLLVL.

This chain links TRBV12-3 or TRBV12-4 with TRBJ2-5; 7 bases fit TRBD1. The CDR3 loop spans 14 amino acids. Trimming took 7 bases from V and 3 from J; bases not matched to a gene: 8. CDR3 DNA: TGTGCCAGCAACCCTGGGACAGCCAAAGAGACCCAGTACTTC. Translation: CASNPGTAKETQYF.

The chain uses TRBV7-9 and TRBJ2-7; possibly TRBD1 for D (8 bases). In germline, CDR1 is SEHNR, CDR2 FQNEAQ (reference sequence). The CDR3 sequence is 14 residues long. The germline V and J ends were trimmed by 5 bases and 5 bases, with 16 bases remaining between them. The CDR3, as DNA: TGTGCCAGCAGCGACCGGACAGGGAGGGACGAGCAGTACTTC. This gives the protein CASSDRTGRDEQYF.

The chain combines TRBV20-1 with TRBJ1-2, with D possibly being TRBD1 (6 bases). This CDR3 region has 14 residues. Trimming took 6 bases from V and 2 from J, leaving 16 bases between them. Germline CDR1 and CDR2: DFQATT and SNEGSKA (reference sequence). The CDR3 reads CSADVNRANYGYTF. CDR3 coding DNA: TGCAGTGCAGATGTCAACAGGGCCAACTATGGCTACACCTTC.

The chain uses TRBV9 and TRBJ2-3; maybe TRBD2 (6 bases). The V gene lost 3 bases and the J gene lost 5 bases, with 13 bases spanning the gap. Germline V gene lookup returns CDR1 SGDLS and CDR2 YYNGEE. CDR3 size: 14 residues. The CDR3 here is CASSAGGGGDTQYF. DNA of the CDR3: TGTGCCAGCAGCGCCGGGGGAGGAGGAGATACGCAGTATTTT.

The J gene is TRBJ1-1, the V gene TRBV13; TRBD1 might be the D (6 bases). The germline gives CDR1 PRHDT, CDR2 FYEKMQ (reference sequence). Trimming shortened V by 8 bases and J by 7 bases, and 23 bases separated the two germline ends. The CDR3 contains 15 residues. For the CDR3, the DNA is TGTGCCAGCGCCCGAAAAGACGGGGGCGAGGGTGAAGCTTTCTTT. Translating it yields CASARKDGGEGEAFF.

CDR3 region: CASSLAGDRSYTGELFF. CDR3 in DNA: TGTGCCAGCAGCTTGGCGGGGGACAGGTCTTATACCGGGGAGCTGTTTTTT. The rearrangement joins TRBV5-4 to TRBJ2-2; TRBD1 agrees at 8 bases. Germline lookup yields CDR1 SGHNT and CDR2 YYREEE (reference sequence). The CDR3 is 17 amino acids. The junction had 9 bases not matched to a gene; V was cut back by 0 bases and J by 5 bases. Filled out from reference TRBV5-4 and TRBJ2-2, the complete variable domain reads ETGVTQSPTHLIKTRGQQVTLRCSSQSGHNTVSWYQQALGQGPQFIFQYYREEENGRGNFPPRFSGLQFPNYSSELNVNALELDDSALYLCASSLAGDRSYTGELFFGEGSRLTVL.

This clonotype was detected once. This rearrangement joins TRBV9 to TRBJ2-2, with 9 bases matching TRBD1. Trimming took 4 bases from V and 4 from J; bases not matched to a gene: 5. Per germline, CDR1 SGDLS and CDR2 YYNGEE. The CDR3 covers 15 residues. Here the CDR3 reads CASSPGTGPTGELFF. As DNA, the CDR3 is TGTGCCAGCAGCCCCGGGACAGGGCCCACCGGGGAGCTGTTTTTT.

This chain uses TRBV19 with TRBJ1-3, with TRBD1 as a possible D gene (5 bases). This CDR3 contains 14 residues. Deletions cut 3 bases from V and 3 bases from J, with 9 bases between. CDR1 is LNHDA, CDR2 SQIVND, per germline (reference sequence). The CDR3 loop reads CASSIARDGNTIYF. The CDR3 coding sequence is TGTGCCAGTAGTATCGCCAGGGATGGAAACACCATATATTTT. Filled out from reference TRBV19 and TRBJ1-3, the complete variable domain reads DGGITQSPKYLFRKEGQNVTLSCEQNLNHDAMYWYRQDPGQGLRLIYYSQIVNDFQKGDIAEGYSVSREKKESFPLTVTSAQKNPTAFYLCASSIARDGNTIYFGEGSWLTVV.

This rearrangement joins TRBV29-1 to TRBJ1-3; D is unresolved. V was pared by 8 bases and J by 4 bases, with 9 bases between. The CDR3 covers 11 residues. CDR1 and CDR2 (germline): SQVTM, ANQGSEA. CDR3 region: CSIYGGNTIYF. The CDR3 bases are TGCAGCATCTACGGGGGAAACACCATATATTTT.

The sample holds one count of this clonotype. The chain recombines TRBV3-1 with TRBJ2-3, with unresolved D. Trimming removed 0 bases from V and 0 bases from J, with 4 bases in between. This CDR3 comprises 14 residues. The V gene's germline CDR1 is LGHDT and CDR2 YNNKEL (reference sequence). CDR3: CASSQETSTDTQYF. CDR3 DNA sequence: TGTGCCAGCAGCCAAGAAACTAGCACAGATACGCAGTATTTT.

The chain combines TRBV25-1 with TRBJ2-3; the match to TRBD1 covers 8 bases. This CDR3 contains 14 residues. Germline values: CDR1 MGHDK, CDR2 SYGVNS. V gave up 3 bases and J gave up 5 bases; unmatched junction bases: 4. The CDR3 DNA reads TGTGCCAGCAGTGAGGACAGGGCAGAAGATACGCAGTATTTT. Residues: CASSEDRAEDTQYF. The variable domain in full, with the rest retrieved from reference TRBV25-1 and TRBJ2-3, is EADIYQTPRYLVIGTGKKITLECSQTMGHDKMYWYQQDPGMELHLIHYSYGVNSTEKGDLSSESTVSRIRTEHFPLTLESARPSHTSQYLCASSEDRAEDTQYFGPGTRLTVL.

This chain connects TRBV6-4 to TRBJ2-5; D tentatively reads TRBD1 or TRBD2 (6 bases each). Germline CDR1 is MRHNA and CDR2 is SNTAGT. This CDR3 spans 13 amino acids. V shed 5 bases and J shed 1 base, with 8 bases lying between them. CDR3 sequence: CASSPGAQETQYF. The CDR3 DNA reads TGTGCCAGCAGTCCGGGGGCCCAAGAGACCCAGTACTTC.

CDR3 sequence: CASNLGYTEAFF. The CDR3, as DNA: TGTGCCAGTAATCTCGGTTACACTGAAGCTTTCTTT. The chain combines TRBV19 with TRBJ1-1; D not resolved. V lost 7 bases, J lost 3 bases, and 9 bases lay in between. In germline, CDR1 is LNHDA, CDR2 SQIVND (reference sequence). CDR3 length equals 12 residues.

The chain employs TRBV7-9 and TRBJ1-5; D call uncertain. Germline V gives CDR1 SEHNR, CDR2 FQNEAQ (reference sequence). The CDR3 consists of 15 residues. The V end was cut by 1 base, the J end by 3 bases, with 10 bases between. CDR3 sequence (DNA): TGTGCCAGCAGCTTAGGAGGGTGGGCCAATCAGCCCCAGCATTTT. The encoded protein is CASSLGGWANQPQHF.

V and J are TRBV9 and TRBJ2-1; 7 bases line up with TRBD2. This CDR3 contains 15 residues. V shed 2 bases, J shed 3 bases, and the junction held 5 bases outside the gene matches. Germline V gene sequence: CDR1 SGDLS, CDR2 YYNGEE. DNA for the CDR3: TGTGCCAGCAGCGTTCGACTAGCCGGCTACAATGAGCAGTTCTTC. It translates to CASSVRLAGYNEQFF.

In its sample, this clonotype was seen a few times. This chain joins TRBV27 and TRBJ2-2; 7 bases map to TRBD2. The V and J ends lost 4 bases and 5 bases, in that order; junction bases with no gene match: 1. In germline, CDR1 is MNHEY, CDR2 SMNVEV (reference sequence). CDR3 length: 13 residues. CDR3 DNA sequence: TGTGCCAGCAGTTGGGGGGGGACCGGGGAGCTGTTTTTT. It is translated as CASSWGGTGELFF.

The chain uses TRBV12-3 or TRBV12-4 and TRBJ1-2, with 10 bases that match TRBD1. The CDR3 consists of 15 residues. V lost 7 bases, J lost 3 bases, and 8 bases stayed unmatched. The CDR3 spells CASTKTGGGYYGYTF. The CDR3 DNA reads TGTGCCAGCACTAAGACAGGGGGCGGGTACTATGGCTACACCTTC.

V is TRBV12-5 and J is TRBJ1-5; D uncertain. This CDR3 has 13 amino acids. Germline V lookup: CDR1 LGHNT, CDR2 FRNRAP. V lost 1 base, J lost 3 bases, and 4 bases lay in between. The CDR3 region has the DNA TGTGCTAGTGGTTTGGGCTTCAATCAGCCCCAGCATTTT. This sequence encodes CASGLGFNQPQHF.

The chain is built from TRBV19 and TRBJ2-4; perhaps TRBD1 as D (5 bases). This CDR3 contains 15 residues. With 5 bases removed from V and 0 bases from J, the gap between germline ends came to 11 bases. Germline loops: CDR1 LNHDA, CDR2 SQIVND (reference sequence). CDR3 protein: CASSWTTVAKNIQYF. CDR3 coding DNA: TGTGCCAGTAGTTGGACGACAGTAGCCAAAAACATTCAGTACTTC.